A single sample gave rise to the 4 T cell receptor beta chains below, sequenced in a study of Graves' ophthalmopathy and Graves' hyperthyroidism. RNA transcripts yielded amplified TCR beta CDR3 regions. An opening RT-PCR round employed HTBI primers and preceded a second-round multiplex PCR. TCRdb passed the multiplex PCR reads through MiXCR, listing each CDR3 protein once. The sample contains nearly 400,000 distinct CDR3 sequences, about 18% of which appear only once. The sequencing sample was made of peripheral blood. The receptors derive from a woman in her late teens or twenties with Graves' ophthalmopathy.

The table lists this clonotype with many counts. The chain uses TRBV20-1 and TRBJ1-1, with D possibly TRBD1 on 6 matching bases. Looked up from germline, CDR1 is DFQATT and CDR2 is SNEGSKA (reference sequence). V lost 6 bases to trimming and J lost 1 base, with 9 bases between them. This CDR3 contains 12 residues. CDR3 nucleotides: TGCAGTGCAAAACAGGGGAACACTGAAGCTTTCTTT. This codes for CSAKQGNTEAFF.

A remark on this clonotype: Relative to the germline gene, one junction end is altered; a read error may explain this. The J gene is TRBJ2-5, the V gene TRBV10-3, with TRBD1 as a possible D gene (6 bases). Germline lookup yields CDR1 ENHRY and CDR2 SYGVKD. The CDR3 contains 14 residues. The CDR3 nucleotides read TGTGCCAGCAGTGAATTAGGGGGAGTAGAGACCCAGTACTTC. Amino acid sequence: CASSELGGVETQYF.

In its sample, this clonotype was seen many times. CDR3 in DNA: TGTGCCAGTAGCCAAAGATCAATAATAGACTACACCTTC. It is translated as CASSQRSIIDYTF. This chain joins TRBV19 and TRBJ1-2; D remains unclear. V lost 6 bases to trimming and J lost 10 bases, with 18 bases between them. Germline CDR1 reads LNHDA; CDR2 reads SQIVND (reference sequence). This CDR3 has 13 amino acids.

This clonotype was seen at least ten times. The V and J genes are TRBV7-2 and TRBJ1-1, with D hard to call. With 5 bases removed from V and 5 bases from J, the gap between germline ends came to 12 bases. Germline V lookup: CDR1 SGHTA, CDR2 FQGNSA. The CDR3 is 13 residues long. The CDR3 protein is CASSPDMGTEAFF. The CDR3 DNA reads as TGTGCCAGCAGCCCAGACATGGGGACTGAAGCTTTCTTT.